The text below deals with one T cell receptor (beta chain). What it binds is unknown. Treatment: over 15 received Ad26.COV2.S at low or high dose, single or two shots; five or six received placebo; per-sample allocation not given. The samples date from day 63 after the first vaccine or placebo injection. Recruitment in Boston yielded a donor of adult age, 18-55 years. Generated by immunoSEQ multiplex PCR, the TCRdb table keeps only in-frame clones and is missing some. The repertoire includes over 300,000 clones, roughly 85% of them detected once, and 7% to 9.5% sits in the top ten. These data originate in a study of Ad26.COV2.S vaccination and SARS-CoV-2 variants. Across the study: This donor came from the COV1001 trial of Ad26.COV2.S. Whole-study results and caveats: Post-vaccination spike-specific CD8+ and CD4+ T cell responses reportedly had substantial breadth. Quantification of TCR breadth and depth may have yielded underestimates of total T cell responses.

The CDR3 is 14 residues long. V lost 0 bases to trimming and J lost 4 bases, with 9 bases between them. The germline CDR1 and CDR2 sequences are MNHEY and SVGAGI. Source: peripheral blood, taken in a trial of Ad26.COV2.S vaccine versus placebo. The J gene is TRBJ1-2, the V gene TRBV6-5, with D perhaps matching TRBD1 (5 bases). This TCR was recovered from a person between 18 and 65 years old who received the Ad26.COV2.S COVID-19 vaccine or a placebo. The CDR3 spells CASSYSEGVYGYTF. CDR3 bases: TGTGCCAGCAGTTACTCGGAAGGGGTCTATGGCTACACCTTC.